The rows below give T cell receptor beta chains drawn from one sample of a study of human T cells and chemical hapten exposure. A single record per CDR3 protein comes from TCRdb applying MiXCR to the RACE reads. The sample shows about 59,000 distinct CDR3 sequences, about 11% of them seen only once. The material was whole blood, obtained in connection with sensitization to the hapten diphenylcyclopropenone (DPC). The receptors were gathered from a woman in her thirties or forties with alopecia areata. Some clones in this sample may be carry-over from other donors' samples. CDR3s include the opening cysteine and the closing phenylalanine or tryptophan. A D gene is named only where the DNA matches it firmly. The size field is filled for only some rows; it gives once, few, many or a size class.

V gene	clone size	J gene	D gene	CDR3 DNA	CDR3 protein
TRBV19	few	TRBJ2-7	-	TGTGCCAGTAGTTACCAGTGGACGGGCGCCCGATACGAGCAGTACTTC	CASSYQWTGARYEQYF
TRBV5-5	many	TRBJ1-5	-	TGTGCCAGCAGCCCTGTCATCACTCTCAATCAGCCCCAGCATTTT	CASSPVITLNQPQHF
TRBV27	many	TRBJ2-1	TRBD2	TGTGCCAGCAGTGCCCTAGCGGGAGGGCCGAATGAGCAGTTCTTC	CASSALAGGPNEQFF
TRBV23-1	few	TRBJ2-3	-	TGCGCCAGCAGTCAGGCCGGGTCTATTTCAGATACGCAGTATTTT	CASSQAGSISDTQYF
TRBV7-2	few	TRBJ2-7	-	TGTGCCAGCAGCTTTGTCCGGGTAAGCCTCGAGCAGTACTTC	CASSFVRVSLEQYF
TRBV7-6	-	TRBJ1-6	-	TGTGCCAGCAGCTTAGAGGCCCGTAATTCACCCCTCCACTTT	CASSLEARNSPLHF
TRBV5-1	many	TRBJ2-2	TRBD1	TGCGCCAGTCGTCCGGGACAGGGTGACACCGGGGAGCTGTTTTTT	CASRPGQGDTGELFF
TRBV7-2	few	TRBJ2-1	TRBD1	TGTGCCAGCAGCTCGGACAGGGGGGATGAGCAGTTCTTC	CASSSDRGDEQFF
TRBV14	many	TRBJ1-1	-	TGTGCCAGCAGCCAAGAGCTTTTGGGCACTGAAGCTTTCTTT	CASSQELLGTEAFF
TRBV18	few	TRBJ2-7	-	TGTGCCAGCTCACCACCGGAGGGGGGGCGGGCTTCCGAGCAGTACTTC	CASSPPEGGRASEQYF
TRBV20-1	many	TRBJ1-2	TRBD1	TGCAGTGCTAGAGGGTCCGGGACAGGGGGCAACTATGGCTACACCTTC	CSARGSGTGGNYGYTF
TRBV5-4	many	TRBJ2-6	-	TGTGCCACCCGGGCGGCGGCCTCTGGGGCCAACGTCCTGACTTTC	CATRAAASGANVLTF
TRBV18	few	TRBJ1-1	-	TGTGCCAGCTCACCGAACAGGGCCGGGGCGAACACTGAAGCTTTCTTT	CASSPNRAGANTEAFF
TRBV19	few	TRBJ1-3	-	TGTGCCAGTAGCAGGGGACGGCTCTCTGGAAACACCATATATTTT	CASSRGRLSGNTIYF
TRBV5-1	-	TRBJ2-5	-	TGCGCCAGCAGCCTGAGGGGAGAGACCCAGTACTTC	CASSLRGETQYF
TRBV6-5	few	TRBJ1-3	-	TGTGCCAGCAGTGACAGGACTGGAAACACCATATATTTT	CASSDRTGNTIYF
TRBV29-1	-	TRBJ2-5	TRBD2	TGCAGCGTTAGGGCTAGCGGGTTAGAGACCCAGTACTTC	CSVRASGLETQYF
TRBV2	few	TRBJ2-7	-	TGTGCCAGCAGCCGCCCTGGCTCCGGTTACGAGCAGTACTTC	CASSRPGSGYEQYF
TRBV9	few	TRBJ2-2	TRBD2	TGTGCCAGCAGCGCCCGGACTAGCGGGGGCCAGGAGCTGTTTTTT	CASSARTSGGQELFF
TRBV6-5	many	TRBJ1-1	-	TGTGCCAGCAGTTATCCGAACACTGAAGCTTTCTTT	CASSYPNTEAFF
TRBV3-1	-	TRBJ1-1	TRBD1	TGTGCCAGCAGCCGAGGGGACAGGGGTAACACTGAAGCTTTCTTT	CASSRGDRGNTEAFF
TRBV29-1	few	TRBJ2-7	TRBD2	TGCAGCGTCCGCGGACTAGCCCACGAGCAGTACTTC	CSVRGLAHEQYF
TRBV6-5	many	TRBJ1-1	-	TGTGCCAGCATCGACAGCTCAATGAACACTGAAGCTTTCTTT	CASIDSSMNTEAFF
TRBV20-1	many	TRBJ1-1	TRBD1	TGCAGTGCCCAACGACAGGGGATGAACACTGAAGCTTTCTTT	CSAQRQGMNTEAFF
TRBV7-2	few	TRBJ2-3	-	TGTGCCAGCCGATCCCTATTTGTAACGGAGGGCACAGATACGCAGTATTTT	CASRSLFVTEGTDTQYF
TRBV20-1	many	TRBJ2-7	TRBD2	TGCAGTGCCATACCGGGACTAGCGGAGTCCTACGAGCAGTACTTC	CSAIPGLAESYEQYF
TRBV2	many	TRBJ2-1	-	TGTGCCAGCAGTGACTGGCCCCCTGAGGAGCAGTTCTTC	CASSDWPPEEQFF
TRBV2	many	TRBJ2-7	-	TGTGCCAGCAGTGCGGGGGGCCTCGACGAGCAGTACTTC	CASSAGGLDEQYF
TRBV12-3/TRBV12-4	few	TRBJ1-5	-	TGTGCCAGCAGTTTATTTGCAGGGAACAATCAGCCCCAGCATTTT	CASSLFAGNNQPQHF